This T cell receptor (beta chain) was recorded in a study of CD8+CD57+ T cells in acquired aplastic anemia (dated by TCRdb to the late 2010s). For the study in its entirety: A mean of 3.2 ug of DNA, ranging from about 0.17 to 30 ug, was extracted from sorted CD4+ and CD8+ cells. An average of about 10 million reads for CD4+ cells and under 12 million reads for CD8+ cells was obtained from healthy donor samples.

Profiling of TCR beta VDJ combinations and CDR3 sequences used genomic DNA as the template. An Illumina HiSeq 2000 was used for TCR repertoire sequencing. As for how the authors treated the data: Repertoires were assessed using TRBV/TRBJ rearrangement plots, CDR3 size and DJ length profiles, and Simpson's diversity index. The most abundant DNA sequence in the deep sequencing data was taken as the immunodominant clone. CDR3 amino acid sequences were checked for sharing across subjects and were also compared against the VDJdb database and published repertoires. TCRdb reprocessing: public reads trimmed at Q25 with fastp, clones called with MiXCR, in-frame beta chains kept. Rows with a matching CDR3 protein are joined into one entry that keeps the most common DNA and genes. These V and J calls derive from TCRdb rather than the authors' analysis. The sample table shows about 190,000 distinct CDR3 sequences, and about 53% are seen once. 16% of the sample is held by the ten biggest clonotypes.

Deletion took 5 bases off V and 1 base off J, with a span of 17 bases between the germline ends. Reading from cysteine to phenylalanine, the CDR3 counts 16 amino acids. Only the CDR3 portion is preserved as DNA: 48 bases, with reading frame beginning at the first base. CDR1 LNHDA and CDR2 SQIVND were looked up in the germline V gene (reference sequence). In the study, sorted CD4+ and CD8+ blood T cells from patients with severe aplastic anemia and from healthy subjects underwent deep sequencing of TCR repertoires. Ficoll-Paque density gradient centrifugation was used to isolate peripheral blood mononuclear cells. CD4+ and CD8+ T cells were sorted by FACS or magnetic beads before DNA extraction. What the research found in general, with its limitations: No significant difference in CD8+ Simpson's diversity was found between patients and healthy controls (P=0.060). Around 30 CD8+ CDR3 sequences were found to be shared between patients and controls, but these sequences appeared to be highly expressed in patients and within the immunodominant clones of the patients.

This clonotype showed up many times. Its antigen is unknown. Base qualities are not at hand, and no much larger clone is one base apart. The sample was sorted CD4+, CD8+, or CD8+CD57+ T cells (not recorded which) from PBMCs. This TCR was recovered from a human donor in good health, serving as a control. The chain is made from TRBV19 and TRBJ1-1; perhaps TRBD1 is the D gene, with 6 bases matching. The CDR3 protein: CASSRPLDRRNTEAFF. The DNA is TGTGCCAGTAGTCGCCCCCTGGACAGAAGGAACACTGAAGCTTTCTTT.